These T cell receptor beta chains were read from a single sample in a study of blood T cell repertoires in COVID-19. Libraries were prepared by immunoSEQ multiplex PCR; TCRdb keeps only in-frame clonotypes and omits some of them. There are fewer than 200,000 clones in the sample; 75% to 85% occur only once, and approximately 6.9% lies in the top ten. Sequencing used peripheral blood. The receptors shown here come from a man in his fifties or sixties with acute or convalescent COVID-19. The CDR3 runs from the conserved cysteine through the conserved F or W.

CDR3 protein: CASSPGGVVTEAFF
J gene: TRBJ1-1
V gene: TRBV18

CDR3 protein: CASSEAGGREKLFF
J gene: TRBJ1-4
V gene: TRBV6-1

CDR3 protein: CASSQGLAGSEQYF
J gene: TRBJ2-7
V gene: TRBV27

CDR3 protein: CASSPGQYSPLHF
J gene: TRBJ1-6
V gene: TRBV7-2

CDR3 protein: CASSLTGGEQYF
J gene: TRBJ2-7
V gene: TRBV5-1

CDR3 protein: CASSLSLAASYEQYF
J gene: TRBJ2-7
V gene: TRBV28

CDR3 protein: CASSLVSGLAAYEQYF
J gene: TRBJ2-7
V gene: TRBV7-8

CDR3 protein: CASSSGTSGLTDTQYF
J gene: TRBJ2-3
V gene: TRBV7-9

CDR3 protein: CASLDRGTYEQYF
J gene: TRBJ2-7
V gene: TRBV10-2

CDR3 protein: CSVEGMTGVNTEAFF
J gene: TRBJ1-1
V gene: TRBV29-1

CDR3 protein: CASSVVPSGRNNEQFF
J gene: TRBJ2-1
V gene: TRBV9

CDR3 protein: CASSQDLNRGTQQPQHF
J gene: TRBJ1-5
V gene: TRBV4-1

CDR3 protein: CASRPSAYNEQFF
J gene: TRBJ2-1
V gene: TRBV5-1

CDR3 protein: CAWSVPGQRSYEQYF
J gene: TRBJ2-7
V gene: TRBV30

CDR3 protein: CATSELASGRASTDTQYF
J gene: TRBJ2-3
V gene: TRBV24-1

CDR3 protein: CASSVGGASIWNEQFF
J gene: TRBJ2-1
V gene: TRBV27

CDR3 protein: CASSDGQYFYEQYF
J gene: TRBJ2-7
V gene: TRBV6-6

CDR3 protein: CASSRTGSRDEQYF
J gene: TRBJ2-7
V gene: TRBV3-1/TRBV3-2

CDR3 protein: CASSGVDRGGYGYTF
J gene: TRBJ1-2
V gene: TRBV5-1

CDR3 protein: CAIRQDRDGNSPLHF
J gene: TRBJ1-6
V gene: TRBV10-3

CDR3 protein: CASSFSGVLVLTF
J gene: TRBJ2-6
V gene: TRBV12-3/TRBV12-4

CDR3 protein: CASSWGTNGNQPQHF
J gene: TRBJ1-5
V gene: TRBV7-9

CDR3 protein: CASTTAGNTIYF
J gene: TRBJ1-3
V gene: TRBV9

CDR3 protein: CASSLGGTGPYEQYF
J gene: TRBJ2-7
V gene: TRBV11-2

CDR3 protein: CASSIVRGGGDTEAFF
J gene: TRBJ1-1
V gene: TRBV19

CDR3 protein: CASSKAVEEKLFF
J gene: TRBJ1-4
V gene: TRBV5-1

CDR3 protein: CASSQDPGGALGANVLTF
J gene: TRBJ2-6
V gene: TRBV3-1/TRBV3-2

CDR3 protein: CASSSTGTSRPDTQYF
J gene: TRBJ2-3
V gene: TRBV5-4

CDR3 protein: CSVQQGASYEQYF
J gene: TRBJ2-7
V gene: TRBV29-1

CDR3 protein: CASSPDGSGEKLFF
J gene: TRBJ1-4
V gene: TRBV7-3

CDR3 protein: CASSPRGASGYTF
J gene: TRBJ1-2
V gene: TRBV4-2

CDR3 protein: CATQTDKSTDTQYF
J gene: TRBJ2-3
V gene: TRBV19

CDR3 protein: CASSPPRLGDYGYTF
J gene: TRBJ1-2
V gene: TRBV28

CDR3 protein: CASSLARLRSYNEQFF
J gene: TRBJ2-1
V gene: TRBV5-4

CDR3 protein: CASSADRGQGYGYTF
J gene: TRBJ1-2
V gene: TRBV7-2

CDR3 protein: CASSQDPEQGEQAFF
J gene: TRBJ1-1
V gene: TRBV3-1/TRBV3-2

CDR3 protein: CASEGTSGSNEQFF
J gene: TRBJ2-1
V gene: TRBV2

CDR3 protein: CASSVLAELDNEQFF
J gene: TRBJ2-1
V gene: TRBV9

CDR3 protein: CSAHYYGYTF
J gene: TRBJ1-2
V gene: TRBV20-1

CDR3 protein: CASASRDEQYF
J gene: TRBJ2-7
V gene: TRBV7-6

CDR3 protein: CASSEEGRDRGRGAFF
J gene: TRBJ1-1
V gene: TRBV10-1

CDR3 protein: CASSLDSGRAGEQYF
J gene: TRBJ2-7
V gene: TRBV5-1

CDR3 protein: CSVGTSGGYNEQFF
J gene: TRBJ2-1
V gene: TRBV29-1

CDR3 protein: CASRTYSTGGAAFF
J gene: TRBJ1-1
V gene: TRBV7-9

CDR3 protein: CASSSGSEAFF
J gene: TRBJ1-1
V gene: TRBV7-3

CDR3 protein: CASSPSGGGNQPQHF
J gene: TRBJ1-5
V gene: TRBV18

CDR3 protein: CASPGTSGSPEQFF
J gene: TRBJ2-1
V gene: TRBV9

CDR3 protein: CASSIGVGQAGPYEQYF
J gene: TRBJ2-7
V gene: TRBV19

CDR3 protein: CASSLRQGQPQHF
J gene: TRBJ1-5
V gene: TRBV5-5

CDR3 protein: CATSRVNRRNEKLFF
J gene: TRBJ1-4
V gene: TRBV15

CDR3 protein: CASSIRVRGEQYF
J gene: TRBJ2-7
V gene: TRBV19